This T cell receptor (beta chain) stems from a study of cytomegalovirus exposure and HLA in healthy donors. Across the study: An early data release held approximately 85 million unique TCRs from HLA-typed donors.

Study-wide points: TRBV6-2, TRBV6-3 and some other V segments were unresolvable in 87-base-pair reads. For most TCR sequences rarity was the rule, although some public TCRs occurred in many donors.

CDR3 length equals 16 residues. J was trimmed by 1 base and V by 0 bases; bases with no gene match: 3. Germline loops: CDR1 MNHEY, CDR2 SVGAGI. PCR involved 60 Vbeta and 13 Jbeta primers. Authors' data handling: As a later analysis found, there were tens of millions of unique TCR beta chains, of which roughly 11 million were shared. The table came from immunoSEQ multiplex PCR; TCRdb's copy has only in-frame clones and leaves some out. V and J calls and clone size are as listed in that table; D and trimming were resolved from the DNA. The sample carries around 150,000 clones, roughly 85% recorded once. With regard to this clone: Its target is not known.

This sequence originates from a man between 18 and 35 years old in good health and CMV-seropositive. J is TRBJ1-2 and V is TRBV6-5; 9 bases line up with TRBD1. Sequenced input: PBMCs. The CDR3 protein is CASSYSTDRGNYGYTF. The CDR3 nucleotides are TGTGCCAGCAGTTACTCGACGGACAGGGGTAACTATGGCTACACCTTC.